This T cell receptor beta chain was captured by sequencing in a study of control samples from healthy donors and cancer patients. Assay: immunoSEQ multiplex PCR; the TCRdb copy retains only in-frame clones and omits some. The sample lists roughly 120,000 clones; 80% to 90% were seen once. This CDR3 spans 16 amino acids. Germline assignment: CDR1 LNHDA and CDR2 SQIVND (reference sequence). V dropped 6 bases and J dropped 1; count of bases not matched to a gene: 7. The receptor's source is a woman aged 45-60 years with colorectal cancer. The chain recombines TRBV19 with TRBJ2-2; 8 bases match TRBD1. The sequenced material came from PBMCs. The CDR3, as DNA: TGTGCCAGTAGGACAATAGGGACAGGGAACACCGGGGAGCTGTTTTTT. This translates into CASRTIGTGNTGELFF.